This is a list of T cell receptor beta chains from one sample in a study of cytomegalovirus exposure and HLA in healthy donors. This table comes from immunoSEQ multiplex PCR, and its TCRdb copy is limited to in-frame clones, with some not included. The sample has around 190,000 clones; roughly 84% are singletons. The sample taken for sequencing was PBMCs. Receptors were obtained from a girl aged 2 to 10 in good health and CMV-seropositive. The CDR3 runs from the conserved cysteine through the conserved F or W. The order of the fields is V gene, clone size, D gene, J gene, CDR3 protein, CDR3 DNA. A D gene is named only where the DNA matches it firmly. Not all rows give a size; the values are once, few, many and, for expanded clones, a class.

TRBV6-5	few	TRBD1	TRBJ2-7	CASSSTTGGSYEQYF	TGTGCCAGCAGTTCTACGACAGGGGGATCCTACGAGCAGTACTTC
TRBV6-6	NA	TRBD2	TRBJ2-1	CASSYQLAGYNEQFF	TGTGCCAGCAGTTACCAATTAGCGGGATACAATGAGCAGTTCTTC
TRBV29-1	NA	NA	TRBJ2-3	CSVELGRSTDTQYF	TGCAGCGTTGAACTGGGGAGAAGCACAGATACGCAGTATTTT
TRBV9	once	NA	TRBJ1-1	CASSVEAAMNTEAFF	TGTGCCAGCAGCGTAGAGGCGGCCATGAACACTGAAGCTTTCTTT
TRBV4-2	NA	NA	TRBJ2-5	CASSQERVARTQYF	TGTGCCAGCAGCCAAGAGCGGGTAGCGAGGACCCAGTACTTC
TRBV7-3	NA	NA	TRBJ1-1	CASSSDRNTEAFF	TGTGCCAGCAGCTCGGACAGGAACACTGAAGCTTTCTTT
TRBV5-1	NA	NA	TRBJ1-5	CASSLVGGSQPQHF	TGCGCCAGCAGCTTGGTGGGGGGATCTCAGCCCCAGCATTTT
TRBV5-6	NA	TRBD2	TRBJ2-3	CASSFKRRAASGTDTQYF	TGTGCCAGCAGCTTTAAGCGCCGCGCGGCTAGCGGAACAGATACGCAGTATTTT
TRBV28	NA	NA	TRBJ2-7	CASSLLTAYEQYF	TGTGCCAGCAGTTTACTCACGGCCTACGAGCAGTACTTC
TRBV10-1	NA	TRBD1	TRBJ1-2	CASNRHPGGDYGYTF	TGCGCCAGCAACCGACACCCAGGGGGTGACTATGGCTACACCTTC
TRBV7-9	NA	NA	TRBJ1-1	CASSKNERSEAFF	TGTGCCAGCAGCAAGAACGAGAGGTCTGAAGCTTTCTTT
TRBV6-1	NA	TRBD1	TRBJ1-4	CASVRGLGEKLFF	TGTGCCAGCGTAAGGGGGCTGGGGGAAAAACTGTTTTTT
TRBV6-6	NA	NA	TRBJ2-3	CASSYGTQYF	TGTGCCAGCAGTTATGGCACGCAGTATTTT
TRBV6-5	NA	NA	TRBJ1-5	CASSYSAGGNQPQHF	TGTGCCAGCAGTTACTCGGCAGGGGGCAATCAGCCCCAGCATTTT
TRBV6-1	NA	TRBD2	TRBJ2-7	CASIRGGFLYEQYF	TGTGCCAGCATTCGGGGGGGGTTTCTTTACGAGCAGTACTTC
TRBV28	once	NA	TRBJ1-1	CASSLGGINTEAFF	TGTGCCAGCAGTTTGGGGGGAATTAACACTGAAGCTTTCTTT
TRBV14	NA	TRBD1	TRBJ2-1	CASSQLPGQGDNEQFF	TGTGCCAGCAGCCAGCTACCGGGACAGGGAGACAATGAGCAGTTCTTC
TRBV18	NA	TRBD1	TRBJ1-1	CASSQATGGRTEAFF	TGTGCCAGCTCACAAGCGACAGGGGGAAGGACTGAAGCTTTCTTT
TRBV5-1	NA	NA	TRBJ2-1	CASSLAVEQFF	TGCGCCAGCAGCTTGGCCGTTGAGCAGTTCTTC
TRBV7-7	once	NA	TRBJ2-1	CASSLGRGPRNEQFF	TGTGCCAGCAGCTTAGGCCGAGGGCCCCGCAATGAGCAGTTCTTC
TRBV5-1	NA	NA	TRBJ2-1	CASSSSTEQFF	TGCGCCAGCAGCTCGAGTACTGAGCAGTTCTTC
TRBV9	NA	TRBD1	TRBJ1-5	CASSKTGTNQPQHF	TGTGCCAGCAGCAAGACAGGGACTAATCAGCCCCAGCATTTT
TRBV28	once	NA	TRBJ1-5	CASSQGLHSNQPQHF	TGTGCCAGCAGTCAGGGTCTCCATAGCAATCAGCCCCAGCATTTT
TRBV11-3	NA	TRBD1	TRBJ2-7	CASSPGEGAFEQYF	TGTGCCAGCAGCCCCGGTGAGGGGGCCTTTGAGCAGTACTTC
TRBV10-1	NA	NA	TRBJ2-7	CASSNRGISYEQYF	TGCGCCAGCAGTAATAGGGGGATCTCCTACGAGCAGTACTTC